This T cell receptor (beta chain) is drawn from a study of cytomegalovirus exposure and HLA in healthy donors. Germline CDR1 SGHDT, CDR2 YYEEEE. V lost 4 bases, J lost 1 base, and 11 bases lay in between. The CDR3 covers 14 residues. Primers included in the PCR were 60 Vbeta and 13 Jbeta primers. Measured with immunoSEQ multiplex PCR; TCRdb has only the in-frame clones, and not every one. The sample yields around 160,000 clones, around 83% seen once. Overall study findings and caveats: Most TCR sequences showed up rarely, but some public TCRs showed up in many donors.

Comment on this clone: The antigen remains undetermined.

Each donor was healthy, and each was a bone marrow donor. The study sampled nominally healthy donors, though unrecorded immune exposures were likely. V gene TRBV5-6 combines with J gene TRBJ2-5; perhaps TRBD1 as D (6 bases). The sequenced material came from PBMCs. The clonotype originates from a man in his fifties or sixties in good health and CMV-seropositive. DNA for the CDR3: TGTGCCAGCAGCACCGGGACAAGCCAAGAGACCCAGTACTTC. Its translation is CASSTGTSQETQYF.